A single sample is the source of the 15 T cell receptor beta chains below, sequenced in a study of cytomegalovirus exposure and HLA in healthy donors. Both 60 Vbeta primers and 13 Jbeta primers went into the PCR. Clones were sequenced by immunoSEQ multiplex PCR, and TCRdb holds only the in-frame ones, with some missing. The specimen's table records around 97,000 clones. The sequenced sample was PBMCs. Source of these receptors: a man aged 40-55 years in good health and CMV-seronegative.

The J gene is TRBJ1-2, the V gene TRBV10-2; no firm D call. The CDR3 length is 13 residues. The V gene's germline CDR1 is WSHSY and CDR2 SAAADI. V lost 6 bases and J lost 10, with 18 bases in between. The DNA of the CDR3 is TGCGCCAGCAGCCCAAGGAAAGACACGAACTACACCTTC. Translated: CASSPRKDTNYTF.

The CDR3 DNA is TGTGCCAGTAGGAGGGCCCCCACTAGCAATCAGCCCCAGCATTTT. Translated, it gives CASRRAPTSNQPQHF. V usage is TRBV19 and J usage is TRBJ1-5, with unresolved D. Per the germline V gene, CDR1 is LNHDA and CDR2 is SQIVND (reference sequence). The germline V and J ends were trimmed by 6 bases and 0 bases, with 12 bases remaining between them. The CDR3 contains 15 residues.

The chain is built from TRBV5-1 and TRBJ2-1, with a weak D call TRBD1 (7 bases). CDR1 and CDR2 (germline): SGHRS, YFSETQ. Trimming removed 4 bases from V and 3 bases from J, with 17 bases in between. The CDR3 spans 16 residues. The CDR3 nucleotides read TGCGCCAGCAGCGCGGGATCCCGGGACAGCTACAATGAGCAGTTCTTC. It is translated as CASSAGSRDSYNEQFF.

This chain joins TRBV5-1 and TRBJ2-2, with 13 bases aligning to TRBD2. There are 16 residues in the CDR3. Germline-derived CDR1 and CDR2 are SGHRS and YFSETQ. J gave up 7 bases and V 4 bases, and 7 bases lay outside the gene matches. CDR3 sequence: CASSLDRLAGGGELFF. The CDR3 nucleotides are TGCGCCAGCAGCCTGGATCGACTAGCGGGAGGCGGGGAGCTGTTTTTT.

This chain links TRBV6-5 with TRBJ2-2; D might be TRBD2 (6 bases). This CDR3 is 15 amino acids long. Germline V gene sequence: CDR1 MNHEY, CDR2 SVGAGI. V lost 0 bases, J lost 5 bases, and 10 bases lay in between. Here the CDR3 DNA reads TGTGCCAGCAGTTACTCGGGGGGAGGAACCGGGGAGCTGTTTTTT. It yields the protein CASSYSGGGTGELFF.

The chain employs TRBV5-4 and TRBJ1-6, with 9 bases that match TRBD1. In germline, CDR1 is SGHNT, CDR2 YYREEE (reference sequence). V lost 3 bases and J lost 10; bases outside the gene matches: 5. The CDR3 length is 14 residues. CDR3 in amino acids: CASSCGDRDSPLHF. The CDR3 DNA follows: TGTGCCAGCAGCTGCGGGGACAGGGACTCACCCCTCCACTTT. Variable domain in full (rest from reference TRBV5-4 and TRBJ1-6): ETGVTQSPTHLIKTRGQQVTLRCSSQSGHNTVSWYQQALGQGPQFIFQYYREEENGRGNFPPRFSGLQFPNYSSELNVNALELDDSALYLCASSCGDRDSPLHFGNGTRLTVT.

The V call is TRBV7-6, the J call TRBJ2-1; D may be TRBD2 (6 bases). Germline values: CDR1 SGHVS, CDR2 FNYEAQ. The CDR3 contains 14 residues. V lost 1 base, J lost 10 bases, and 14 bases lay in between. The CDR3 loop is CASSLEGSSGEQFF. The CDR3, as DNA: TGTGCCAGCAGCTTAGAAGGCTCAAGCGGGGAGCAGTTCTTC.

V gene TRBV19 combines with J gene TRBJ2-2, with a tentative D call TRBD1 (6 bases). The CDR3 is 15 residues long. Germline lookup yields CDR1 LNHDA and CDR2 SQIVND (reference sequence). Deletions cut 5 bases from V and 5 bases from J, with 15 bases between. The CDR3 region is CASSARAGVTGELFF. The CDR3 DNA sequence: TGTGCCAGTAGTGCCCGGGCAGGGGTGACCGGGGAGCTGTTTTTT.

The chain links TRBV6-6 to TRBJ1-4; 7 nucleotides align to TRBD1. The junction had 4 bases not matched to a gene; V was cut back by 4 bases and J by 5 bases. From germline, CDR1 is MNHNY and CDR2 SVGAGI (reference sequence). The CDR3 spans 14 residues. As DNA, the CDR3 is TGTGCCAGCAGTTCGACAGGGAAAAATGAAAAACTGTTTTTT. It translates to CASSSTGKNEKLFF.

On this clone itself: At the DNA level, this CDR3 is encoded by other sequences in the same sample as well. The rearrangement joins TRBV5-5 to TRBJ2-1; 10 nucleotides match TRBD2. Germline V gene lookup returns CDR1 SGHKS and CDR2 YYEKEE (reference sequence). This CDR3 is 16 amino acids long. The trim removed 4 bases at V and 0 bases at J, leaving 4 bases unmatched. This chain's CDR3 is CASSPLAGSSYNEQFF. For the CDR3, the DNA is TGTGCCAGCAGCCCACTAGCGGGAAGCTCCTACAATGAGCAGTTCTTC.

This chain links TRBV7-2 with TRBJ2-1; possible D gene TRBD1, 5 bases. The germline V gene encodes CDR1 SGHTA and CDR2 FQGNSA. Trimming stripped 3 bases from V and 1 base from J, with 13 bases between. This CDR3 has 16 amino acids. The CDR3, as DNA: TGTGCCAGCAGCTTTAGACAGCAACCATCCTACAATGAGCAGTTCTTC. It encodes CASSFRQQPSYNEQFF.

The genes are TRBV5-4 and TRBJ2-5; TRBD2 is a possible D gene (6 bases). Near its end, the DNA agrees better with TRBJ2-7, so the J call may be wrong. The CDR3 is made up of 14 amino acids. Germline CDR1 SGHNT, CDR2 YYREEE (reference sequence). The DNA of the CDR3 is TGTGCCAGCAGCTCTCAGGAGGGGTTTCGCGAGCAGTACTTC. Its protein is CASSSQEGFREQYF.

The V gene is TRBV18, the J gene TRBJ1-3; TRBD1 matches 7 bases. V was clipped by 2 bases and J by 2 bases; unmatched bases: 3. The CDR3 is made up of 15 amino acids. The germline gives CDR1 KGHSH, CDR2 LQKENI. This CDR3 is CASSPSQGPGNTIYF. CDR3 bases: TGTGCCAGCTCACCATCACAGGGGCCTGGAAACACCATATATTTT.

The V and J genes are TRBV5-6 and TRBJ2-2; 8 bases align to TRBD1. CDR3 size: 17 residues. The germline V gene has CDR1 SGHDT and CDR2 YYEEEE. The V gene end was trimmed by 4 bases and the J gene end by 2 bases; junction bases not matched to a gene: 10. The CDR3 nucleotides read TGTGCCAGCAGCGAATTTCCAGGGGGCGCTAACACCGGGGAGCTGTTTTTT. It yields the protein CASSEFPGGANTGELFF.

The chain joins TRBV14 to TRBJ1-6, with D maybe TRBD1 (6 bases). Germline V gene data show CDR1 as SGHDN and CDR2 as FVKESK. The CDR3 runs 14 residues. V lost 4 bases and J 12 bases, leaving 16 bases between the germline ends. CDR3: CASSPGTPRRPLHF. The CDR3 DNA sequence: TGTGCCAGCAGCCCCGGGACACCCAGAAGACCCCTCCACTTT.